These 19 T cell receptor beta chains were all obtained from the same sample, sequenced in a study of patients and donors after allogeneic stem cell transplantation. TCRdb called the RT-PCR reads again in MiXCR, with one record for every CDR3 protein. Found here are roughly 200,000 distinct CDR3 sequences, around 41% of them singletons; the top ten hold about 33%. Material for sequencing was blood, either unsorted or a sorted T cell fraction (not recorded which). These receptors originate from a human donor who was either an allogeneic HSCT recipient or a stem cell or donor lymphocyte infusion donor (not recorded which). It is not recorded whose cells these are; they may come from a transplant donor.

V usage is TRBV6-2 or TRBV6-3 and J usage is TRBJ2-1; no clear D gene. V lost 10 bases, J lost 8 bases, and 18 bases lay in between. The germline CDR1 and CDR2 sequences are MNHEY and SVGEGT. This CDR3 comprises 13 residues. This CDR3 is CATHSDINDEQFF. Written as DNA, the CDR3 is TGTGCCACTCACTCCGACATCAACGATGAGCAGTTCTTC.

The chain couples TRBV6-5 to TRBJ1-1; no firm D call. This CDR3 has 13 amino acids. Between the trimmed V and J ends, which lost 4 bases and 3 bases, there was a span of 9 bases. Germline CDR1 MNHEY, CDR2 SVGAGI. The DNA for the CDR3 is TGTGCCAGCAGTTCAGCAGGAGACACTGAAGCTTTCTTT. It codes for CASSSAGDTEAFF.

The V call is TRBV7-7, the J call TRBJ2-1, with 10 bases fitting TRBD2. The CDR3 is made up of 15 amino acids. Germline CDR1 SSHAT, CDR2 FNYEAQ (reference sequence). This CDR3 reads CASSSSGSGRDEQFF. The CDR3 DNA sequence: TGTGCTAGCTCTTCTAGCGGGAGCGGTCGGGATGAGCAGTTCTTC.

This clonotype occurred a few times. The J gene is TRBJ1-1, the V gene TRBV20-1; D not resolved. In germline, CDR1 is DFQATT, CDR2 SNEGSKA (reference sequence). This CDR3 comprises 12 residues. V was cut by 5 bases and J by 0 bases, with 7 bases left in between. CDR3 nucleotide sequence: TGCAGTGCTGAGAGGTTGAACACTGAAGCTTTCTTT. Its translation is CSAERLNTEAFF.

The rearrangement uses TRBV9 and TRBJ1-1; D perhaps matches TRBD1 (5 bases). V lost 4 bases and J lost 8, with 15 bases in between. Germline CDR1 and CDR2: SGDLS and YYNGEE. The CDR3 has 13 residues. In nucleotides, the CDR3 is TGTGCCAGCAGCACGGGAGGGGCGGCGGAAGCTTTCTTT. Its protein is CASSTGGAAEAFF.

The rearrangement links TRBV7-8 to TRBJ2-6; D gene uncertain. Germline V gene data show CDR1 as SGHVS and CDR2 as FQNEAQ. V lost 5 bases and J lost 0, with 8 bases in between. This CDR3 is built from 15 residues. CDR3 coding DNA: TGTGCCAGCAGCCCTCCTAGCTCTGGGGCCAACGTCCTGACTTTC. Amino acid sequence: CASSPPSSGANVLTF.

CDR3 protein: CASSLELTRYEQYF. The CDR3 coding sequence is TGTGCCAGCAGTTTAGAACTAACCCGCTACGAGCAGTACTTC. V gene TRBV28 combines with J gene TRBJ2-7; D gene unclear. Between the trimmed V and J ends, which lost 2 bases and 3 bases, there was a span of 11 bases. The CDR3 consists of 14 residues. The germline CDR1 and CDR2 sequences are MDHEN and SYDVKM.

The chain is built from TRBV14 and TRBJ1-1; D remains unclear. V was cut by 4 bases and J by 4 bases, with 10 bases left in between. This CDR3 contains 13 residues. Germline lookup yields CDR1 SGHDN and CDR2 FVKESK. The CDR3 nucleotides are TGTGCCAGCAGCCTTTACCCGGGCACTGAAGCTTTCTTT. Protein: CASSLYPGTEAFF.

This clonotype showed up just a few times. V is TRBV6-6 and J is TRBJ1-2; D is unclear. There are 11 residues in the CDR3. V was pared by 6 bases and J by 8 bases, with 10 bases between. From germline, CDR1 is MNHNY and CDR2 SVGAGI (reference sequence). As DNA, the CDR3 is TGTGCCAGCAGGTCCGGGGAGGGCTACACCTTC. Its protein is CASRSGEGYTF.

This clonotype was counted between two and nine times. This rearrangement joins TRBV12-3 or TRBV12-4 to TRBJ2-1; TRBD1 aligns across 9 bases. The CDR3 extends over 15 amino acids. The junction had 6 bases not matched to a gene; V was cut back by 1 base and J by 8 bases. CDR3 loop: CASSLGDRDYHEQFF. The CDR3 DNA reads as TGTGCCAGCAGTTTAGGGGACAGGGATTACCATGAGCAGTTCTTC.

This clonotype was detected a few times. The chain has TRBV5-6 and TRBJ2-7; TRBD1 or TRBD2 may be the D gene (6 bases each). The germline V gene has CDR1 SGHDT and CDR2 YYEEEE. The CDR3 totals 13 residues. V was clipped by 4 bases and J by 5 bases, with 13 bases between them. In DNA form, the CDR3 reads TGTGCCAGCAGCCGTACAGGGAGGAACGAGCAGTACTTC. Its translation: CASSRTGRNEQYF. Together with reference TRBV5-6 and TRBJ2-7, the CDR3 gives the full variable domain: DAGVTQSPTHLIKTRGQQVTLRCSPKSGHDTVSWYQQALGQGPQFIFQYYEEEERQRGNFPDRFSGHQFPNYSSELNVNALLLGDSALYLCASSRTGRNEQYFGPGTRLTVT.

This clonotype was seen only a few times. The V call is TRBV7-9, the J call TRBJ1-4, with D possibly TRBD1 on 5 matching bases. V lost 2 bases and J 6 bases, leaving 10 bases between the germline ends. Per germline, CDR1 SEHNR and CDR2 FQNEAQ (reference sequence). The CDR3 consists of 14 residues. CDR3 bases: TGTGCCAGCAGCTTATGGGGCAGGGATGAAAAACTGTTTTTT. It codes for CASSLWGRDEKLFF. Full variable domain (remainder filled in from reference TRBV7-9 and TRBJ1-4): DTGVSQNPRHKITKRGQNVTFRCDPISEHNRLYWYRQTLGQGPEFLTYFQNEAQLEKSRLLSDRFSAERPKGSFSTLEIQRTEQGDSAMYLCASSLWGRDEKLFFGSGTQLSVL.

This chain's CDR3 is CASSLGSVGVATEAFF. CDR3 in DNA: TGTGCCAGCAGCTTGGGGTCAGTGGGGGTGGCCACTGAAGCTTTCTTT. The chain carries TRBV5-6 and TRBJ1-1; possibly TRBD1 for D (5 bases). Germline loops: CDR1 SGHDT, CDR2 YYEEEE. The CDR3 runs 16 residues. V gave up 0 bases and J gave up 4 bases, with 16 bases separating them.

The chain employs TRBV5-1 and TRBJ2-3, with D possibly TRBD1 on 6 matching bases. V lost 3 bases and J 2 bases, leaving 10 bases between the germline ends. The germline V gene has CDR1 SGHRS and CDR2 YFSETQ. This CDR3 is built from 14 residues. The CDR3, as DNA: TGCGCCAGCAGCTCGGACAGATACACAGATACGCAGTATTTT. Residues: CASSSDRYTDTQYF.

This clonotype was picked up a small number of times. The genes are TRBV7-2 and TRBJ1-2; 7 bases are a match to TRBD1. The germline V gene has CDR1 SGHTA and CDR2 FQGNSA. The CDR3 covers 14 residues. V was clipped by 8 bases and J by 2 bases; unmatched bases: 8. The CDR3 sequence: CASPITTGNYGYTF. CDR3 coding DNA: TGTGCCAGCCCTATAACGACAGGGAACTATGGCTACACCTTC.

This clonotype was seen a handful of times. V is TRBV15 and J is TRBJ2-3; no reliable D call. The CDR3 contains 14 residues. From germline, CDR1 is LNHNV and CDR2 YYDKDF (reference sequence). The V end lost 1 base, the J end lost 0 bases, and 5 bases lay between the germline ends. The CDR3 coding sequence is TGTGCCACCAGCAGAGGCGAGAGCACAGATACGCAGTATTTT. This gives the protein CATSRGESTDTQYF.

There are a few counts of this clonotype. This chain links TRBV28 with TRBJ2-5; perhaps D is TRBD1 or TRBD2 (5 bases each). This CDR3 has 13 residues. Germline V gives CDR1 MDHEN, CDR2 SYDVKM. Trimming cost V 3 bases and J 1 base, with 6 bases left between them. The CDR3 spells CASSFGTQETQYF. For the CDR3, the DNA is TGTGCCAGCAGTTTTGGGACCCAAGAGACCCAGTACTTC.

The chain recombines TRBV10-3 with TRBJ2-1; D ambiguous. The CDR3 runs to 12 residues. V was shortened by 2 bases and J by 6 bases, with 5 bases between the two germline ends. From germline, CDR1 is ENHRY and CDR2 SYGVKD. The CDR3 DNA reads as TGTGCCATCAGTGAGGCGGCCAATGAGCAGTTCTTC. This encodes CAISEAANEQFF.

The chain couples TRBV10-3 to TRBJ2-7; 9 nucleotides line up with TRBD1. The V and J ends lost 11 bases and 3 bases, in that order; junction bases with no gene match: 8. The germline V gene encodes CDR1 ENHRY and CDR2 SYGVKD. This CDR3 region has 13 residues. The CDR3 here is CAAGGQGYYEQYF. Written as DNA, the CDR3 is TGTGCCGCTGGGGGACAGGGTTACTACGAGCAGTACTTC.